This paragraph covers one T cell receptor beta chain sequence. Its antigen is undetermined. The time point was: patch test 3, about 24 weeks after DPC sensitization. Treatment noted: therapeutic diphenylcyclopropenone sensitization with weekly scalp DPC. It was from unfractionated whole blood that total RNA was extracted. This CDR3 is 14 amino acids long. The V and J ends lost 2 bases and 1 base respectively, with 8 bases between them. Looked up from germline, CDR1 is MNHNY and CDR2 is SVGAGI (reference sequence). The data are from a study of human T cells and chemical hapten exposure. Study conclusions and caveats: DPC sensitization produced no change in TCRs with frequency above 1 in 1000.

TCRdb called the RACE reads again in MiXCR, with one record for every CDR3 protein. Among just under 40,000 distinct CDR3 sequences listed, approximately 12% were seen once. The receptor was derived from a woman aged 40 to 50 with alopecia areata. Some clones in this sample may be carry-over from other donors' samples. The V gene is TRBV6-6, the J gene TRBJ1-1; D gene uncertain. Here the sequenced sample was whole blood, taken in connection with sensitization to the hapten diphenylcyclopropenone (DPC). CDR3 coding DNA: TGTGCCAGCAGTTACGGGGAGGCGAACACTGAAGCTTTCTTT. It specifies CASSYGEANTEAFF.